The present T cell receptor beta chain was sequenced within a study of T-cell reconstitution after alpha-beta-depleted transplantation in children. This clonotype was detected ten times or more. The antigen remains unidentified. Notes on the study in general: After transplant, high TCRbeta diversity at day 60 in some patients arose from surviving recipient T cells and thymic progenitors. Reportedly, only several hundred clones from non-depleted graft cells drove alpha-beta T-cell counts at about two months. Once a year had passed after transplant, T-cell counts and diversity came mostly from newly produced T cells.

Preparation of the TCRbeta library involved a method that used unique molecular identifiers. MiXCR, run by TCRdb on the PCR reads, gives a single entry per CDR3 protein. The sample includes hundreds of thousands of distinct CDR3 sequences, roughly 13% of them seen just once. In germline, CDR1 is SGHTA, CDR2 FQGNSA. This CDR3 has 14 residues. V was clipped by 2 bases and J by 2 bases, with 8 bases between them. The chain carries TRBV7-2 and TRBJ2-3; D is perhaps TRBD2 (5 bases). The origin of this receptor is a girl aged 2 to 9 with congenital amegakaryocytic thrombocytopenia, due to receive a stem cell transplant. The sequences come from PBMCs, collected before TCRalphabeta/CD19-depleted stem cell transplant. The CDR3 DNA reads TGTGCCAGCAGCTTATCAGCGGTCACAGATACGCAGTATTTT. This translates into CASSLSAVTDTQYF.